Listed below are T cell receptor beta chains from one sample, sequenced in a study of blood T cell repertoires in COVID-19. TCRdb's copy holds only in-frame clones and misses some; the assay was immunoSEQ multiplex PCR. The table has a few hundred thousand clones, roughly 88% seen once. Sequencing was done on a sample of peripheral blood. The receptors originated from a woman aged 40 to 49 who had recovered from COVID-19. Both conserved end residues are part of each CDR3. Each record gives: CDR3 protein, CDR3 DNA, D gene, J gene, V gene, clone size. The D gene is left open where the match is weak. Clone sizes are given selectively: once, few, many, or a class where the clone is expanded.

CASSFSVRVDYGYNEQFF | TGCGCCAGCAGCTTTTCGGTCCGCGTGGACTACGGCTACAATGAGCAGTTCTTC | - | TRBJ2-1 | TRBV5-1 | -
CATSRVRPGGPKVSEQFF | TGTGCCACCAGCAGAGTTCGACCAGGGGGGCCGAAAGTAAGTGAGCAGTTCTTC | - | TRBJ2-1 | TRBV15 | -
CASTSAGANSYEQYF | TGTGCCAGCACTTCGGCGGGGGCCAACTCCTACGAGCAGTACTTC | - | TRBJ2-7 | TRBV6-5 | once
CASSQKGQGANEQFF | TGTGCCAGCAGCCAAAAGGGACAGGGGGCGAATGAGCAGTTCTTC | TRBD1 | TRBJ2-1 | TRBV4-2 | -
CASSILGQLQNTEAFF | TGTGCCAGTAGTATTCTTGGACAGCTTCAAAACACTGAAGCTTTCTTT | - | TRBJ1-1 | TRBV19 | -
CASSLRDRRINEKLFF | TGTGCCAGCAGCTTAAGGGACAGGAGGATAAATGAAAAACTGTTTTTT | TRBD1 | TRBJ1-4 | TRBV7-2 | -
CASSESGRGETQYF | TGCGCCAGCAGTGAGTCGGGTAGGGGGGAGACCCAGTACTTC | - | TRBJ2-5 | TRBV10-1 | -
CASSPRTGGWYEQYF | TGTGCCAGCAGCCCCCGGACAGGGGGATGGTACGAGCAGTACTTC | TRBD1 | TRBJ2-7 | TRBV3-1/TRBV3-2 | -
CATSSARGPLYEQYF | TGTGCCACCAGCAGTGCCAGGGGGCCATTATACGAGCAGTACTTC | TRBD1 | TRBJ2-7 | TRBV15 | -
CASQQATGELFF | TGTGCCAGTCAACAGGCAACCGGGGAGCTGTTTTTT | - | TRBJ2-2 | TRBV6-5 | -
CATKQDLVTDTQYF | TGTGCCACCAAACAGGATTTGGTAACAGATACGCAGTATTTT | - | TRBJ2-3 | TRBV6-5 | -
CASRQGGITEAFF | TGTGCCAGCAGACAGGGGGGAATTACTGAAGCTTTCTTT | TRBD1 | TRBJ1-1 | TRBV3-1/TRBV3-2 | -
CATSRGGRSDTQYF | TGTGCCACCAGCAGGGGGGGTCGATCAGATACGCAGTATTTT | - | TRBJ2-3 | TRBV15 | -
CASSYTGRNTQHF | TGTGCCAGCAGTTATACGGGTCGGAATACCCAGCATTTT | - | TRBJ1-5 | TRBV6-2/TRBV6-3 | -
CASTTGGGNGYTF | TGTGCCAGCACCACCGGGGGGGGGAATGGCTACACCTTC | - | TRBJ1-2 | TRBV5-5 | once
CASSAGTPNNSPLHF | TGTGCCAGTAGTGCCGGGACACCGAATAATTCACCCCTCCACTTT | - | TRBJ1-6 | TRBV19 | -
CASSVAAGNTEAFF | TGTGCCAGCAGCGTAGCCGCAGGGAACACTGAAGCTTTCTTT | - | TRBJ1-1 | TRBV9 | -
CATSRDPAGTYEQYF | TGTGCCACCAGCAGAGATCCTGCGGGGACCTACGAGCAGTACTTC | - | TRBJ2-7 | TRBV15 | -
CASSFGNRNTGELFF | TGTGCCAGCAGCTTCGGTAACAGGAACACCGGGGAGCTGTTTTTT | - | TRBJ2-2 | TRBV5-6 | once
CASSTGESEAFF | TGTGCCAGCTCTACCGGTGAGTCTGAAGCTTTCTTT | - | TRBJ1-1 | TRBV18 | -
CASSSGTNTDTQYF | TGTGCCAGCAGTTCCGGGACAAACACAGATACGCAGTATTTT | - | TRBJ2-3 | TRBV5-6 | -
CASSFGDATNEKLFF | TGTGCCAGCAGCTTTGGAGATGCAACTAATGAAAAACTGTTTTTT | - | TRBJ1-4 | TRBV7-9 | -
CASKGGAGRQPQHF | TGTGCCAGCAAGGGGGGGGCAGGGAGGCAGCCCCAGCATTTT | - | TRBJ1-5 | TRBV28 | -
CASSPDRGLYEQYF | TGTGCCAGCAGCCCGGACAGGGGGCTTTACGAGCAGTACTTC | TRBD1 | TRBJ2-7 | TRBV5-4 | -
CASSRGGLYGDEQYF | TGCGCCAGCAGCCGGGGGGGCCTCTACGGGGACGAGCAGTACTTC | - | TRBJ2-7 | TRBV4-3 | -
CASSQSGSSGLILLSGANVLTF | TGTGCCAGCAGCCAATCGGGGTCTTCAGGTTTGATCCTCCTCTCTGGGGCCAACGTCCTGACTTTC | - | TRBJ2-6 | TRBV3-1/TRBV3-2 | -
CASSKQGFGEKLFF | TGTGCCAGCAGTAAGCAGGGTTTCGGTGAAAAACTGTTTTTT | - | TRBJ1-4 | TRBV27 | -
CATGGIYNEQFF | TGTGCCACCGGGGGGATCTACAATGAGCAGTTCTTC | TRBD2 | TRBJ2-1 | TRBV28 | -
CASSEGQGNYGYTF | TGTGCCAGCAGTGAGGGACAGGGGAACTATGGCTACACCTTC | TRBD1 | TRBJ1-2 | TRBV6-1 | -
CASSPGHSYEQYF | TGTGCCAGCAGCCCGGGACACTCCTACGAGCAGTACTTC | - | TRBJ2-7 | TRBV7-9 | -
CASSPPGQGGEQYF | TGTGCCAGCTCACCACCGGGACAGGGAGGCGAGCAGTACTTC | TRBD1 | TRBJ2-7 | TRBV18 | -
CAIGDSSGNTIYF | TGTGCCATTGGGGACAGCTCTGGAAACACCATATATTTT | TRBD1 | TRBJ1-3 | TRBV19 | few
CASRLQVNQPQHF | TGTGCAAGTCGCTTACAGGTGAATCAGCCCCAGCATTTT | - | TRBJ1-5 | TRBV12-2 | few
CASSPTSGGNTGELFF | TGTGCCAGCAGCCCCACTAGCGGGGGAAACACCGGGGAGCTGTTTTTT | TRBD2 | TRBJ2-2 | TRBV7-9 | -
CAMRTGGYEQYF | TGTGCCATGAGGACAGGGGGGTACGAGCAGTACTTC | TRBD1 | TRBJ2-7 | TRBV10-3 | few
CASSQEVGRGTDTQYF | TGTGCCAGCAGCCAAGAAGTGGGCAGGGGAACAGATACGCAGTATTTT | - | TRBJ2-3 | TRBV3-1/TRBV3-2 | -
CASSGESVYNSPLHF | TGTGCCAGCAGTGGAGAGTCGGTCTATAATTCACCCCTCCACTTT | - | TRBJ1-6 | TRBV2 | -
CASSPPNHRSSVSGNTIYF | TGTGCCAGCTCACCACCCAACCACCGGTCGTCGGTGTCTGGAAACACCATATATTTT | - | TRBJ1-3 | TRBV18 | -
CASSQGRVGYTF | TGTGCCAGCAGCCAAGGGAGGGTTGGCTACACCTTC | - | TRBJ1-2 | TRBV3-1/TRBV3-2 | few
CASSSGGDGYTF | TGTGCCAGCAGCTCGGGAGGGGATGGCTACACCTTC | - | TRBJ1-2 | TRBV27 | -
CARISRGGPNEQFF | TGTGCCAGAATTTCGCGGGGGGGCCCGAATGAGCAGTTCTTC | TRBD2 | TRBJ2-1 | TRBV6-5 | -
CASRAYSYNSPLHF | TGTGCCAGCAGAGCTTACTCCTATAATTCACCCCTCCACTTT | - | TRBJ1-6 | TRBV6-5 | -
CASSPTPLTVEAFF | TGTGCCAGCTCACCAACACCCTTGACAGTTGAAGCTTTCTTT | - | TRBJ1-1 | TRBV18 | -
CASSMGQGTATNEKLFF | TGTGCCAGTAGTATGGGACAGGGGACAGCAACTAATGAAAAACTGTTTTTT | TRBD1 | TRBJ1-4 | TRBV19 | -
CASSQAERGGVETQYF | TGCGCCAGCAGCCAAGCCGAGCGGGGGGGCGTTGAGACCCAGTACTTC | TRBD2 | TRBJ2-5 | TRBV4-1 | -
CASSYSTGQKNYEQYF | TGTGCCAGCAGTTACTCCACAGGGCAGAAAAACTACGAGCAGTACTTC | - | TRBJ2-7 | TRBV6-5 | -
CASSSQGQGNTEAFF | TGCGCCAGCAGCTCCCAGGGACAGGGGAACACTGAAGCTTTCTTT | TRBD1 | TRBJ1-1 | TRBV5-1 | -
CATSDPTGRPDTQYF | TGTGCCACCAGTGACCCCACAGGGCGCCCAGATACGCAGTATTTT | - | TRBJ2-3 | TRBV24-1 | -
CASISGFTDTQYF | TGTGCCAGTATTTCAGGGTTCACAGATACGCAGTATTTT | - | TRBJ2-3 | TRBV19 | once
CASSLGDRDIQYF | TGTGCCAGCAGCTTAGGTGACAGGGACATTCAGTACTTC | TRBD1 | TRBJ2-4 | TRBV11-2 | -
CASSAGQYGYTF | TGTGCCAGCAGCGCCGGACAGTATGGCTACACCTTC | - | TRBJ1-2 | TRBV9 | -
CASSLAGGVYTEAFF | TGTGCCAGCAGCTTGGCGGGGGGAGTATACACTGAAGCTTTCTTT | - | TRBJ1-1 | TRBV5-6 | -
CATSDFIPPGNNEQFF | TGTGCCACCAGTGATTTTATCCCCCCAGGGAACAATGAGCAGTTCTTC | - | TRBJ2-1 | TRBV24-1 | once
CASSTTDREGSPLHF | TGTGCCAGCAGCACCACGGACAGGGAGGGATCACCCCTCCACTTT | TRBD1 | TRBJ1-6 | TRBV9 | few
CASSRGTGKTDTQYF | TGCGCCAGCAGCCGAGGGACAGGGAAGACAGATACGCAGTATTTT | TRBD1 | TRBJ2-3 | TRBV4-3 | -
CAISERDTSYNSPLHF | TGTGCCATCAGTGAAAGGGACACCTCCTATAATTCACCCCTCCACTTT | - | TRBJ1-6 | TRBV10-3 | -
CASSLDGGLAYGYTF | TGCGCCAGCAGCTTGGATGGAGGGCTGGCCTATGGCTACACCTTC | - | TRBJ1-2 | TRBV5-1 | few
CSAQEQEGFSSHEQYF | TGCAGCGCCCAGGAACAGGAGGGGTTTTCGAGCCACGAGCAGTACTTC | - | TRBJ2-7 | TRBV29-1 | -
CASGLVRNLAVQETQYF | TGTGCTAGTGGTTTGGTAAGGAATCTAGCGGTCCAAGAGACCCAGTACTTC | TRBD2 | TRBJ2-5 | TRBV12-5 | once
CASSSNRGEQFF | TGTGCCAGCAGTTCAAACAGGGGTGAGCAGTTCTTC | TRBD1 | TRBJ2-1 | TRBV12-3/TRBV12-4 | -